This is a list of T cell receptor beta chains from one sample in a study of human T cells and chemical hapten exposure. TCRdb reprocessed the RACE reads with MiXCR, giving one entry per CDR3 protein. The sample lists under 40,000 distinct CDR3 sequences; about a tenth were seen once. The sequencing here drew on whole blood, taken in connection with sensitization to the hapten diphenylcyclopropenone (DPC). The origin of the receptors is a man aged 50-60 years with alopecia areata. Some clones in this sample may be carry-over from other donors' samples. CDR3s include the opening cysteine and the closing phenylalanine or tryptophan. The D gene is left open where the match is weak. Where a row states a size, it is once, few, many or the class of an expanded clone; other rows omit it.

V	D	size	J	DNA	CDR3
TRBV7-9	-	many	TRBJ1-6	TGTGCCAGCAGGGAGGGGAACTACAATTCACCCCTCCACTTT	CASREGNYNSPLHF
TRBV29-1	-	many	TRBJ2-2	TGCAGCGCCTCGCCCGGGACACTGAACACCGGGGAGCTGTTTTTT	CSASPGTLNTGELFF
TRBV7-9	-	many	TRBJ2-5	TGTGCCAGCAGCTTAGGGGCGGGCCAAGAGACCCAGTACTTC	CASSLGAGQETQYF
TRBV29-1	TRBD2	many	TRBJ2-3	TGCAGCCAAAGCGGGAGTGATGCAGATACGCAGTATTTT	CSQSGSDADTQYF
TRBV27	-	many	TRBJ2-1	TGTGCCAGCAGTCCCTCGACCCCGACGTACAATGAGCAGTTCTTC	CASSPSTPTYNEQFF
TRBV6-5	TRBD2	-	TRBJ2-2	TGTGCCAGCAGTCCTGGACTAGTTGGCGGGGAGCTGTTTTTT	CASSPGLVGGELFF
TRBV5-8	-	few	TRBJ1-6	TGTGCCAGCGGAATGGGGGTTATAGATTCACCCCTCCACTTT	CASGMGVIDSPLHF
TRBV7-9	-	-	TRBJ2-2	TGTGCCAGCAGCGGGGGGGCCGAAGAGCTGTTTTTT	CASSGGAEELFF
TRBV7-9	TRBD1	many	TRBJ2-2	TGTGCCAGCAGCTCCCATCATGGACAGGGGAGTGACACCGGGGAGCTGTTTTTT	CASSSHHGQGSDTGELFF
TRBV4-2	-	-	TRBJ1-4	TGTGCCAGCAGCCAAGACAGAACAACTAATGAAAAACTGTTTTTT	CASSQDRTTNEKLFF
TRBV6-4	TRBD2	many	TRBJ2-1	TGTGCCAGCAGTCGACTAGCGGGAGGGAATGAGCAGTTCTTC	CASSRLAGGNEQFF
TRBV11-2	-	-	TRBJ2-1	TGTGCCAGCAGTCTGGGAGGGGGCGCTTTTACGGATGAGCAGTTCTTC	CASSLGGGAFTDEQFF
TRBV6-2/TRBV6-3	-	many	TRBJ2-3	TGTGCCAGCTGGGGCGGAGCAGATACGCAGTATTTT	CASWGGADTQYF
TRBV7-9	-	few	TRBJ2-2	TGTGCCAGCAGTACCTCCGCGTTGGACACCGGGGAGCTGTTTTTT	CASSTSALDTGELFF